The 2 T cell receptor beta chains below were found in one sample sequenced in a study of T cell repertoires in cytomegalovirus infection. No antigen has been identified for these receptors. TCRdb recomputed calls from the reads with MiXCR, one row per CDR3 protein. The sample holds hundreds of thousands of distinct CDR3 sequences, approximately 42% seen once. The sample consisted of cultured PBMCs, taken from culture after CMV antigen stimulation. These receptors came from a human donor in good health (CMV status not recorded). Some clones in this sample may be carry-over from other donors' samples.

A few counts support this clonotype. This chain links TRBV11-2 with TRBJ2-2, with TRBD1 matching over 9 bases. This CDR3 region has 15 residues. Looked up from germline, CDR1 is SGHAT and CDR2 is FQNNGV. Germline trimming cut 5 bases from V and 5 bases from J; bases unmatched to any gene: 6. CDR3 amino acids: CASSLQGARTGELFF. CDR3 nucleotide sequence: TGTGCCAGCAGCCTACAGGGGGCGCGAACCGGGGAGCTGTTTTTT.

This clonotype was found a few times. V gene TRBV7-6 combines with J gene TRBJ2-7; D is ambiguous. Germline V gives CDR1 SGHVS, CDR2 FNYEAQ. The CDR3 loop spans 15 amino acids. Between the trimmed V and J ends, which lost 3 bases and 3 bases, there was a span of 15 bases. CDR3 sequence reads: CASSFRPQKFYEQYF. CDR3 in DNA: TGTGCCAGCAGCTTCCGTCCACAGAAATTCTACGAGCAGTACTTC.